These T cell receptor beta chains were read from a single sample in a study of regulatory T cells in long-lasting Graves disease. TCRdb independently ran MiXCR on the multiplex PCR reads; one entry per CDR3 protein. The table shows 350,000 to 450,000 distinct CDR3 sequences, with around a fifth occurring only once. The sequencing here drew on peripheral blood mononuclear cells (PBMCs), taken when the disease was refractory, from a patient treated with antithyroid drugs. The origin of the receptors is a female donor with Graves disease. The CDR3 runs from the conserved cysteine through the conserved F or W. D genes are given only for firm matches.

V: TRBV7-9
D: NA
J: TRBJ1-2
length: 14
CDR3: CASNDLRDGEGYTF

V: TRBV27
D: TRBD1
J: TRBJ2-7
length: 16
CDR3: CASSHSWDRCCNEQYF

V: TRBV7-2
D: NA
J: TRBJ1-6
length: 13
CDR3: CASSSKGGSPLHF

V: TRBV7-8
D: NA
J: TRBJ1-2
length: 14
CDR3: CASSSGRANYGYTF

V: TRBV6-2/TRBV6-3
D: TRBD1
J: TRBJ1-5
length: 15
CDR3: CASSSQDRGNQPQHF

V: TRBV5-5
D: NA
J: TRBJ2-5
length: 14
CDR3: CASSYTQGVETQYF

V: TRBV7-9
D: TRBD1
J: TRBJ1-2
length: 14
CDR3: CASSGPRDRGGYTF

V: TRBV28
D: NA
J: TRBJ1-5
length: 16
CDR3: CASSRNQGYPNQPQHF

V: TRBV11-2
D: TRBD2
J: TRBJ2-7
length: 15
CDR3: CASSLGLAGMYEQYF

V: TRBV14
D: NA
J: TRBJ2-7
length: 14
CDR3: CASSRTVYGSEQYF

V: TRBV6-1
D: NA
J: TRBJ1-3
length: 16
CDR3: CASSEVAGPIGNTIYF

V: TRBV29-1
D: NA
J: TRBJ2-7
length: 13
CDR3: CSVSETGWYGQYF

V: TRBV7-3
D: NA
J: TRBJ2-2
length: 14
CDR3: CASSQWREDGELFF

V: TRBV5-1
D: NA
J: TRBJ1-2
length: 14
CDR3: CASSFRTEDYGYTF

V: TRBV28
D: TRBD1
J: TRBJ2-7
length: 14
CDR3: CASSPRDRRLEQYF

V: TRBV20-1
D: NA
J: TRBJ2-4
length: 13
CDR3: CSARDGETNIQYF

V: TRBV6-9
D: NA
J: TRBJ1-2
length: 14
CDR3: CASSLDSSRVGYTF

V: TRBV28
D: NA
J: TRBJ2-7
length: 12
CDR3: CATRGGSYEQYF

V: TRBV28
D: NA
J: TRBJ1-1
length: 14
CDR3: CASTPRAGNTEAFF

V: TRBV18
D: NA
J: TRBJ2-2
length: 12
CDR3: CASSPVAGELFF

V: TRBV30
D: NA
J: TRBJ2-7
length: 14
CDR3: CAWTRERTAYEQYF

V: TRBV27
D: TRBD2
J: TRBJ2-2
length: 18
CDR3: CASSSILQSGRAGGELFF

V: TRBV10-3
D: TRBD1
J: TRBJ2-7
length: 14
CDR3: CAISGQGLINEQYF

V: TRBV20-1
D: TRBD2
J: TRBJ2-1
length: 13
CDR3: CSASGRSYNEQFF